This record concerns one T cell receptor (beta chain) sequence. The V gene lost 5 bases and the J gene lost 5 bases, with 9 bases spanning the gap. Germline-derived CDR1 and CDR2 are MNHEY and SVGAGI. The CDR3 loop spans 12 amino acids. The data stem from a study of technical replicates of blood from several donors. The protocol was immunoSEQ multiplex PCR, while the TCRdb copy is restricted to in-frame clones and leaves out a portion. The table shows approximately 100,000 clones, with under 96% occurring only once. Sample: T cells isolated from PBMCs. This chain connects TRBV6-5 to TRBJ1-2; no definite D call. The origin of this receptor is a human donor in good health. The CDR3, as DNA: TGTGCCAGCAGTCCACGGGGATATGGCTACACCTTC. It encodes CASSPRGYGYTF.